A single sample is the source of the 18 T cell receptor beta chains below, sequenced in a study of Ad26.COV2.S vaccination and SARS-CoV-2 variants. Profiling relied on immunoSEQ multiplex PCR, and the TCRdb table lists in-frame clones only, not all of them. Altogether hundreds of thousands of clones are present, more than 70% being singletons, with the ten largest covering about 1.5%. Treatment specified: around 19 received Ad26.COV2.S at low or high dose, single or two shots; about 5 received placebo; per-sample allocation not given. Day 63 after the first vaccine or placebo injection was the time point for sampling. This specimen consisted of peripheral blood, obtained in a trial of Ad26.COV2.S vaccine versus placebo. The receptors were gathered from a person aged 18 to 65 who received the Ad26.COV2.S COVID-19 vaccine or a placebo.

CDR3 in amino acids: CAIRPGQGSYEQYF. Here the CDR3 DNA reads TGTGCCATCAGACCGGGACAGGGCTCCTACGAGCAGTACTTC. The rearrangement links TRBV10-3 to TRBJ2-7; 9 bases align to TRBD1. CDR1 is ENHRY and CDR2 is SYGVKD in the germline V gene. The V and J ends lost 6 bases and 0 bases, in that order; junction bases with no gene match: 3. This CDR3 spans 14 amino acids.

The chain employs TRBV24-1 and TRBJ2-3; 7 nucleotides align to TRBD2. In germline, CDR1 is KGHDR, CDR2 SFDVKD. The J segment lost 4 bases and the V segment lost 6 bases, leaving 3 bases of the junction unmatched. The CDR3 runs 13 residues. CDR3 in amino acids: CATSSGIPDTQYF. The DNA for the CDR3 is TGTGCCACCAGTAGCGGGATCCCAGATACGCAGTATTTT.

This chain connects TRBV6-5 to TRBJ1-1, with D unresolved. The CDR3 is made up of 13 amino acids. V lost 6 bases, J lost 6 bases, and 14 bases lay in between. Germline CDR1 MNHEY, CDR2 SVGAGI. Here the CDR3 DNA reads TGTGCCAGCAGCGAGTGGCGCTCCTCTGAAGCTTTCTTT. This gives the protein CASSEWRSSEAFF.

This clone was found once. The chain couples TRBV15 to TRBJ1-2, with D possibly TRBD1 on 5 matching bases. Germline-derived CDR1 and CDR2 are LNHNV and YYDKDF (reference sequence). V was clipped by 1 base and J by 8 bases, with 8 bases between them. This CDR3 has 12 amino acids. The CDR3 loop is CATSRVRGGYTF. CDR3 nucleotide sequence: TGTGCCACCAGCAGAGTCCGGGGCGGCTACACCTTC.

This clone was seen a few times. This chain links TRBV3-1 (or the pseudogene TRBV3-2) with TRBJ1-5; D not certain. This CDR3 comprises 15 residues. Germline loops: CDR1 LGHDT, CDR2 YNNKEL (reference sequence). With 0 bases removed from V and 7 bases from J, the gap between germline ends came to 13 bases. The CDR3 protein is CASSQESPSLQPQHF. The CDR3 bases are TGTGCCAGCAGCCAAGAAAGCCCGTCTTTGCAGCCCCAGCATTTT.

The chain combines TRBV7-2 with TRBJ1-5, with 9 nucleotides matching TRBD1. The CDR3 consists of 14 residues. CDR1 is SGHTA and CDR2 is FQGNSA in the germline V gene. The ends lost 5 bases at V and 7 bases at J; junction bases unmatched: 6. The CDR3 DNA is TGTGCCAGCAGCGAACAGGGGGCTCGGCAGCCCCAGCATTTT. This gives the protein CASSEQGARQPQHF.

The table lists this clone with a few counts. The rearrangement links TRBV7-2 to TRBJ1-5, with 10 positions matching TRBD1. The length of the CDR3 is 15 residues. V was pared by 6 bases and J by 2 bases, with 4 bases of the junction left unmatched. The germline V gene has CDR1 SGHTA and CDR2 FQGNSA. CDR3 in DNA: TGTGCCAGCAGTATCGGGACAGGGGGCAATCAGCCCCAGCATTTT. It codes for CASSIGTGGNQPQHF.

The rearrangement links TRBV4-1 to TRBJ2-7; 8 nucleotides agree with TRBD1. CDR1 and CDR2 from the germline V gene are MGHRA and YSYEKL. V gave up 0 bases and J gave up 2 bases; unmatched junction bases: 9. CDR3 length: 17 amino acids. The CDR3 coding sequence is TGCGCCAGCAGCCAAGACCAATTTACGGACAGGGCCTACGAGCAGTACTTC. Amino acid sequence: CASSQDQFTDRAYEQYF.

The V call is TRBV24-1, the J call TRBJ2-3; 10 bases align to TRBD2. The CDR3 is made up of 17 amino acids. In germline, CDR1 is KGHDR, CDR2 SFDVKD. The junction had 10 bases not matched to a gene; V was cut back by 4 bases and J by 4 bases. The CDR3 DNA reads TGTGCCACCAGTGACCCTGTCCTAGCGGGAGCCCCAGATACGCAGTATTTT. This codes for CATSDPVLAGAPDTQYF.

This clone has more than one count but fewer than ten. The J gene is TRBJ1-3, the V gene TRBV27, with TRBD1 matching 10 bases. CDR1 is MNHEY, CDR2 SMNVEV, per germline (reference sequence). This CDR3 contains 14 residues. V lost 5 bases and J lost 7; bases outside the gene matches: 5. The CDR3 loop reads CASSPRGQGNTIYF. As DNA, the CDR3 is TGTGCCAGCAGTCCACGGGGACAGGGGAACACCATATATTTT.

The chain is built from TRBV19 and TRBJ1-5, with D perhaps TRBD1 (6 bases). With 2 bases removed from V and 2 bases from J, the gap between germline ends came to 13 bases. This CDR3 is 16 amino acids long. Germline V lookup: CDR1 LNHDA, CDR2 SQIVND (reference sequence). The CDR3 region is CASSIKTGTGNQPQHF. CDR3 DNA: TGTGCCAGTAGTATAAAAACAGGGACCGGCAATCAGCCCCAGCATTTT.

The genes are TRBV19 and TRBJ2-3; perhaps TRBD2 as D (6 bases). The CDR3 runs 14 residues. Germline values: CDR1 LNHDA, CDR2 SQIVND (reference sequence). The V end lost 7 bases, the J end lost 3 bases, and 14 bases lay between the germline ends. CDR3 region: CASTPGDRTDTQYF. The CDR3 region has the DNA TGTGCCAGTACCCCGGGAGATAGGACAGATACGCAGTATTTT.

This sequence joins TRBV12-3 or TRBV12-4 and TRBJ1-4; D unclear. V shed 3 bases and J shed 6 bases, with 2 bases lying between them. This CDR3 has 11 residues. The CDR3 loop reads CASSFDEKLFF. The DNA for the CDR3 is TGTGCCAGCAGTTTCGATGAAAAACTGTTTTTT.

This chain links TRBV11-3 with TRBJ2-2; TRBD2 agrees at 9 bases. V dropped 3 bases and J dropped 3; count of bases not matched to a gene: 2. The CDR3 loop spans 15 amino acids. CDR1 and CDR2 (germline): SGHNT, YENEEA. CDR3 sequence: CASSFSGSHTGELFF. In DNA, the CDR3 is TGTGCCAGCAGCTTTAGCGGGAGTCACACCGGGGAGCTGTTTTTT.

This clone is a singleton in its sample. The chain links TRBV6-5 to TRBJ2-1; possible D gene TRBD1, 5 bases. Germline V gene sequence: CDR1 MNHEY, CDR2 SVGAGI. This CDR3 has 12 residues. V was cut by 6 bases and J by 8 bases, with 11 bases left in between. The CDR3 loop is CASRQDGDEQFF. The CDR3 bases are TGTGCCAGCAGACAGGACGGCGATGAGCAGTTCTTC.

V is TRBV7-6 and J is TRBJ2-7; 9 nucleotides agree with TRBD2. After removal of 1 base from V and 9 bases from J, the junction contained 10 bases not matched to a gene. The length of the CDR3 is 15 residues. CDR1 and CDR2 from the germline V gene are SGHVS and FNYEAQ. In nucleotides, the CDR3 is TGTGCCAGCAGCTTAGATCCAGCGGGGGGCATCGGGCAGTACTTC. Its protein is CASSLDPAGGIGQYF.

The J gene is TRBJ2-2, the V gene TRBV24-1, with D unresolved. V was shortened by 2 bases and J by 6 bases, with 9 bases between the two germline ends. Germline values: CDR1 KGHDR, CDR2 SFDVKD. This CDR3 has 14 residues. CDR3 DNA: TGTGCCACCAGTGATTGGGCGGCCGCCGGGGAGCTGTTTTTT. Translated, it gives CATSDWAAAGELFF.

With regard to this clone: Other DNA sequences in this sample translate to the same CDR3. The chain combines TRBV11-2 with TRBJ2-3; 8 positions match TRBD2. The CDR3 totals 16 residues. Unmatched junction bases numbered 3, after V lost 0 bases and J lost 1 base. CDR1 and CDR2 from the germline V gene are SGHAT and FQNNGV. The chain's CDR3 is CASSLDRGGGTDTQYF. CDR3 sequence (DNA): TGTGCCAGCAGCTTAGACCGGGGGGGTGGCACAGATACGCAGTATTTT. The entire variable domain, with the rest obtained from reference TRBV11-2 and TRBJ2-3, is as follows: EAGVAQSPRYKIIEKRQSVAFWCNPISGHATLYWYQQILGQGPKLLIQFQNNGVVDDSQLPKDRFSAERLKGVDSTLKIQPAKLEDSAVYLCASSLDRGGGTDTQYFGPGTRLTVL.